This TCR beta chain originates from a study of T-cell reconstitution after alpha-beta-depleted transplantation in children. This clonotype showed up just a few times. Unique molecular identifiers tagged the TCRbeta library. One entry per CDR3 protein, called by TCRdb with MiXCR from the PCR reads. The sample lists hundreds of thousands of distinct CDR3 sequences; roughly 17% were seen once. The CDR3 sequence is 14 residues long. Trimming took off 1 base at V and 0 bases at J, with 7 bases between the two ends. Germline CDR1 and CDR2: SGHRS and YFSETQ. The TCR was taken from a human donor who donated a stem cell graft to a child with acute myeloid leukemia. The V call is TRBV5-1, the J call TRBJ1-2; D gene ambiguous. The source material was PBMCs from the stem cell graft donor, sampled from the stem cell graft. The DNA of the CDR3 is TGCGCCAGCAGCTTGACACCTCCTAACTATGGCTACACCTTC. Its translation: CASSLTPPNYGYTF.